These 21 T cell receptor beta chains share one sample of origin, sequenced in a study of T and B cells in COVID-19 patients. Blood genomic DNA input for TRB amplification was roughly 250-550 ng. BIOMED2 TRB-A/B primer pools were used in multiplex TRB PCR. MiXCR, run by TCRdb on the multiplex PCR reads, gives a single entry per CDR3 protein. This sample has about 15,000 distinct CDR3 sequences, with around 30% found just once. Specimen: blood. These receptors were taken from a human donor who had recovered from COVID-19.

The chain joins TRBV10-2 to TRBJ2-1; D perhaps matches TRBD2 (6 bases). In germline, CDR1 is WSHSY, CDR2 SAAADI. The CDR3 runs to 17 residues. The V gene lost 0 bases and the J gene lost 7 bases, with 19 bases spanning the gap. The CDR3 DNA sequence: TGCGCCAGCAGTGAGTCCCGGACTAATGTAGGGTGGAATGAGCAGTTCTTC. The encoded protein is CASSESRTNVGWNEQFF.

Notes on this clonotype: A much more abundant neighbour one base away suggests this may be a read error. CDR3 nucleotides: TGTGCCAGTAGTACCCTAACAAGAGGCACTGAAGCTTTCTTT. Protein product: CASSTLTRGTEAFF. The chain is built from TRBV19 and TRBJ1-1; D unresolved. V was shortened by 4 bases and J by 4 bases, with 13 bases between the two germline ends. Per the germline V gene, CDR1 is LNHDA and CDR2 is SQIVND (reference sequence). CDR3 length: 14 residues. The full variable domain, its missing parts supplied by reference TRBV19 and TRBJ1-1, is DGGITQSPKYLFRKEGQNVTLSCEQNLNHDAMYWYRQDPGQGLRLIYYSQIVNDFQKGDIAEGYSVSREKKESFPLTVTSAQKNPTAFYLCASSTLTRGTEAFFGQGTRLTVV.

This clonotype appeared a few times. The chain combines TRBV18 with TRBJ2-5, with no clear D. Trimming stripped 6 bases from V and 3 bases from J, with 5 bases between. The CDR3 extends over 11 amino acids. The germline V gene has CDR1 KGHSH and CDR2 LQKENI. In DNA, the CDR3 is TGTGCCAGCTCGCAAGAAGAGACCCAGTACTTC. Encoded protein: CASSQEETQYF.

The chain recombines TRBV27 with TRBJ2-5; the match to TRBD1 covers 9 bases. Germline V gene sequence: CDR1 MNHEY, CDR2 SMNVEV (reference sequence). With 3 bases clipped from V and 9 bases from J, the junction kept 14 bases outside the gene matches. The CDR3 loop spans 16 amino acids. The CDR3: CASSFYWTGEKSSQYF. The CDR3 nucleotides read TGTGCCAGCAGTTTTTATTGGACAGGGGAGAAGTCGTCCCAGTACTTC.

The CDR3 spells CASSLDGGFYGYTF. CDR3 in DNA: TGTGCCAGCAGCTTGGACGGGGGGTTCTATGGCTACACCTTC. This chain connects TRBV7-2 to TRBJ1-2; tentative D call: TRBD1 (5 bases). This CDR3 has 14 amino acids. V was cut by 3 bases and J by 4 bases, with 12 bases left in between. CDR1 is SGHTA and CDR2 is FQGNSA in the germline V gene.

A few counts support this clonotype. The V call is TRBV6-5, the J call TRBJ2-3; possibly TRBD1 for D (6 bases). The V gene lost 9 bases and the J gene lost 4 bases, with 11 bases spanning the gap. CDR1 MNHEY and CDR2 SVGAGI come from the germline V gene. This CDR3 is 12 amino acids long. This CDR3 reads CASYRVSDTQYF. The CDR3, as DNA: TGTGCCAGTTACAGGGTTTCAGATACGCAGTATTTT.

This clonotype is judged medium-sized. V usage is TRBV29-1 and J usage is TRBJ2-1, with a weak D call TRBD2 (6 bases). The CDR3 has 11 residues. Germline assignment: CDR1 SQVTM and CDR2 ANQGSEA. V lost 5 bases and J 7 bases, leaving 9 bases between the germline ends. The CDR3 spells CSVYGGNEQFF. Here the CDR3 DNA reads TGCAGCGTTTACGGGGGAAATGAGCAGTTCTTC.

This clonotype was picked up a small number of times. The V and J genes are TRBV7-6 and TRBJ2-2; the match to TRBD1 covers 7 bases. V shed 7 bases and J 8 bases; nucleotides not matched to a gene: 10. Germline V gene lookup returns CDR1 SGHVS and CDR2 FNYEAQ. CDR3 size: 14 residues. CDR3 DNA sequence: TGTGCCAGCACTCCTAAGGGGGCCGGGGGGGAGCTGTTTTTT. Translation: CASTPKGAGGELFF.

This clonotype was seen ten or more times. This sequence joins TRBV7-6 and TRBJ2-7, with D uncertain. This CDR3 contains 12 residues. Looked up from germline, CDR1 is SGHVS and CDR2 is FNYEAQ. Trimming left V 5 bases short and J 3 bases short, with 8 bases between. In DNA form, the CDR3 reads TGTGCCAGCAGCACTCTTAGCTACGAGCAGTACTTC. It codes for CASSTLSYEQYF.

Judged by abundance, this clonotype is medium-sized. The V call is TRBV19, the J call TRBJ2-3; tentatively, D is TRBD2 (6 bases). The CDR3 has 15 residues. The germline V gene has CDR1 LNHDA and CDR2 SQIVND (reference sequence). Deletions cut 5 bases from V and 5 bases from J, with 17 bases between. The CDR3 reads CASSSGPWGGDTQYF. As DNA, the CDR3 is TGTGCCAGTAGTTCGGGACCCTGGGGAGGAGATACGCAGTATTTT.

A few counts support this clonotype. This chain joins TRBV6-5 and TRBJ1-1; the D gene is possibly TRBD1 (5 bases). CDR3 size: 13 residues. Germline V gives CDR1 MNHEY, CDR2 SVGAGI. V was trimmed by 4 bases and J by 4 bases, leaving 10 bases between them. The CDR3 reads CASSWGSGTEAFF. CDR3 DNA sequence: TGTGCCAGCAGTTGGGGCAGTGGCACTGAAGCTTTCTTT.

In its sample, this clonotype is medium-sized. The V call is TRBV19, the J call TRBJ2-7; D not resolved. Germline-derived CDR1 and CDR2 are LNHDA and SQIVND (reference sequence). Trimming left V 10 bases short and J 12 bases short, with 10 bases between. The CDR3 covers 8 residues. The CDR3 loop is CATYSPYF. The CDR3 nucleotides read TGTGCCACCTACTCTCCGTACTTC.

The chain carries TRBV18 and TRBJ1-6; the D gene is possibly TRBD1 (6 bases). Trimming cost V 3 bases and J 6 bases, with 12 bases left between them. The CDR3 runs to 15 residues. In germline, CDR1 is KGHSH, CDR2 LQKENI. The DNA for the CDR3 is TGTGCCAGCTCACCGACAGGAGTTGGTAATTCACCCCTCCACTTT. Its translation: CASSPTGVGNSPLHF. The full variable domain, with the rest looked up from reference TRBV18 and TRBJ1-6, is NAGVMQNPRHLVRRRGQEARLRCSPMKGHSHVYWYRQLPEEGLKFMVYLQKENIIDESGMPKERFSAEFPKEGPSILRIQQVVRGDSAAYFCASSPTGVGNSPLHFGNGTRLTVT.

Here the CDR3 reads CSASRSSWGDTQYF. CDR3 DNA sequence: TGCAGTGCTAGTAGGTCCTCTTGGGGGGATACGCAGTATTTT. The J gene is TRBJ2-3, the V gene TRBV20-1; D is possibly TRBD1 or TRBD2 (5 bases each). The germline V and J ends were trimmed by 3 bases and 6 bases, with 16 bases remaining between them. Germline values: CDR1 DFQATT, CDR2 SNEGSKA (reference sequence). There are 14 residues in the CDR3.

This clonotype was recorded a few times. A much more abundant neighbour one base away suggests this may be a read error. V is TRBV19 and J is TRBJ2-2, with a tentative D call TRBD2 (5 bases). Trimming cost V 9 bases and J 3 bases, with 11 bases left between them. CDR3 length: 13 residues. Looked up from germline, CDR1 is LNHDA and CDR2 is SQIVND (reference sequence). The CDR3 spells CASAGRYTGELFF. CDR3 in DNA: TGTGCCAGCGCGGGCAGATACACCGGGGAGCTGTTTTTT.

Ten or more counts support this clonotype. J is TRBJ2-3 and V is TRBV5-4; D unclear. V was trimmed by 1 base and J by 4 bases, leaving 4 bases between them. This CDR3 comprises 12 residues. In germline, CDR1 is SGHNT, CDR2 YYREEE (reference sequence). The CDR3 reads CASSLSADTQYF. CDR3 nucleotide sequence: TGTGCCAGCAGCTTGAGCGCAGATACGCAGTATTTT. Supplemented by reference TRBV5-4 and TRBJ2-3, the full variable domain reads ETGVTQSPTHLIKTRGQQVTLRCSSQSGHNTVSWYQQALGQGPQFIFQYYREEENGRGNFPPRFSGLQFPNYSSELNVNALELDDSALYLCASSLSADTQYFGPGTRLTVL.

In its sample, this clonotype was seen many times. This chain joins TRBV6-2 or TRBV6-3 and TRBJ2-2, with 7 bases lining up with TRBD2. V lost 5 bases and J lost 2; bases outside the gene matches: 8. This CDR3 spans 16 amino acids. Germline V gene sequence: CDR1 MNHEY, CDR2 SVGEGT. In DNA, the CDR3 is TGTGCCAGCAGTCACCTGGGGGGGGTAAACACCGGGGAGCTGTTTTTT. It specifies CASSHLGGVNTGELFF.

Ten or more counts support this clonotype. The chain combines TRBV6-5 with TRBJ2-7, with D unresolved. Germline V gene data show CDR1 as MNHEY and CDR2 as SVGAGI. The CDR3 totals 13 residues. V dropped 5 bases and J dropped 5 bases, with 13 bases sitting between them. The CDR3 DNA reads as TGTGCCAGCAGTGATGAGTTAGGGAACGAGCAGTACTTC. This encodes CASSDELGNEQYF.

This clonotype was counted at least ten times. This rearrangement joins TRBV10-3 to TRBJ2-7; 8 nucleotides align to TRBD2. CDR1 is ENHRY and CDR2 is SYGVKD in the germline V gene. V trimming: 2 bases; J trimming: 10 bases; junction bases outside the gene matches: 7. This CDR3 has 13 amino acids. The DNA for the CDR3 is TGTGCCATCAGTGAGGGACTAGCTACCCACCAGTACTTC. Translation gives CAISEGLATHQYF.

This rearrangement joins TRBV27 to TRBJ2-3, with 10 bases that match TRBD2. This CDR3 is built from 20 residues. Unmatched junction bases numbered 22, after V lost 5 bases and J lost 5 bases. CDR1 MNHEY and CDR2 SMNVEV come from the germline V gene (reference sequence). The chain's CDR3 is CASSPIPPRAGGVSRDTQYF. The CDR3 nucleotides read TGTGCCAGCAGTCCGATCCCCCCTCGAGCGGGGGGGGTTTCGAGAGATACGCAGTATTTT.

This clonotype was counted at least ten times. V is TRBV6-2 or TRBV6-3 and J is TRBJ2-1, with a weak D call TRBD2 (6 bases). From germline, CDR1 is MNHEY and CDR2 SVGEGT. Trimming removed 4 bases from V and 4 bases from J, with 11 bases in between. The CDR3 loop spans 14 amino acids. The CDR3 nucleotides are TGTGCCAGCAGTTTTCTAGCGAAATACAATGAGCAGTTCTTC. It translates to CASSFLAKYNEQFF.